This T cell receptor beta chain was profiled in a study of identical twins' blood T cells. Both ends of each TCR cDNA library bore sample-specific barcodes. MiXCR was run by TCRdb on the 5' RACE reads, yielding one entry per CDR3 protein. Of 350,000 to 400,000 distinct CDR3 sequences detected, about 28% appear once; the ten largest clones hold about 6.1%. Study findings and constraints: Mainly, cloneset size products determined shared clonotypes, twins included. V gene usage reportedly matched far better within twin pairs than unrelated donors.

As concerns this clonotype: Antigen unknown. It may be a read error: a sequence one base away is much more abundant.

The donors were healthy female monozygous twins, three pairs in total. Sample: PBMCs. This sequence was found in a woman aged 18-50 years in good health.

The CDR3 DNA reads as TGTGCCAGCAGTGACCCGAAGGCACACACAGATACGCAGTATTTT. Encoded protein: CASSDPKAHTDTQYF. The rearrangement joins TRBV6-4 to TRBJ2-3; D unclear. Trimming took 2 bases from V and 2 from J, leaving 11 bases between them. Germline V lookup: CDR1 MRHNA, CDR2 SNTAGT. The CDR3 length is 15 residues.